One sample yielded the 16 T cell receptor beta chains listed below, sequenced in a study of T cell responses to AZD1222 COVID-19 vaccine. TCRdb's table, derived via immunoSEQ multiplex PCR, lists solely in-frame clones and lacks some. The table includes about 26,000 clones, about 90% detected once. The starting material was peripheral blood, obtained 28 days after the second AZD1222 dose. These receptors were obtained from an adult who received the AZD1222 COVID-19 vaccine.

This clone turned up a few times. J is TRBJ2-7 and V is TRBV2, with TRBD2 matching 8 bases. This CDR3 is built from 15 residues. The ends lost 6 bases at V and 4 bases at J; junction bases unmatched: 11. CDR1 and CDR2 (germline): SNHLY, FYNNEI. The DNA for the CDR3 is TGTGCCAGCAGCTCCGGTGCGGGGGGAGCTTACGAGCAGTACTTC. Protein: CASSSGAGGAYEQYF.

The chain joins TRBV29-1 to TRBJ2-1, with 8 bases fitting TRBD1. The V gene's germline CDR1 is SQVTM and CDR2 ANQGSEA. The ends lost 6 bases at V and 5 bases at J; junction bases unmatched: 12. CDR3 length: 15 amino acids. Written as DNA, the CDR3 is TGCAGCGTGAGACAGGACAGGGTTTTGGACAATGAGCAGTTCTTC. Translation: CSVRQDRVLDNEQFF.

The chain employs TRBV24-1 and TRBJ2-5; TRBD2 matches 7 bases. The CDR3 runs to 14 residues. CDR1 and CDR2 (germline): KGHDR, SFDVKD. Unmatched junction bases numbered 12, after V lost 9 bases and J lost 6 bases. CDR3 sequence: CATGGEGTVKTQYF. Written as DNA, the CDR3 is TGTGCCACCGGCGGGGAGGGCACCGTGAAGACCCAGTACTTC.

This clone was observed once. The chain carries TRBV28 and TRBJ2-7; TRBD2 is a possible D gene (5 bases). The CDR3 loop spans 13 amino acids. Trimming stripped 5 bases from V and 1 base from J, with 9 bases between. CDR1 is MDHEN, CDR2 SYDVKM, per germline. The CDR3 protein is CASSLAGSYEQYF. DNA of the CDR3: TGTGCCAGCAGTCTGGCGGGTTCCTACGAGCAGTACTTC. Using reference TRBV28 and TRBJ2-7 for the parts outside the CDR3, the full variable domain is DVKVTQSSRYLVKRTGEKVFLECVQDMDHENMFWYRQDPGLGLRLIYFSYDVKMKEKGDIPEGYSVSREKKERFSLILESASTNQTSMYLCASSLAGSYEQYFGPGTRLTVT.

Written as DNA, the CDR3 is TGCGCCAGCAGCCAAGATCTTTCGGGGGGCTTTTATAATTCACCCCTCCACTTT. Translated: CASSQDLSGGFYNSPLHF. The genes are TRBV4-3 and TRBJ1-6, with a possible D match to TRBD1 (6 bases). The CDR3 consists of 18 residues. Trimming cost V 0 bases and J 4 bases, with 16 bases left between them. From germline, CDR1 is LGHNA and CDR2 YSLEER.

V gene TRBV4-2 combines with J gene TRBJ2-1; D possibly corresponds to TRBD2 (6 bases). The V gene lost 0 bases and the J gene lost 8 bases, with 17 bases spanning the gap. This CDR3 comprises 16 residues. Germline assignment: CDR1 LGHNA and CDR2 YNFKEQ. DNA for the CDR3: TGTGCCAGCAGCCAAGATTTCGGTGGGGGGAGATATGAGCAGTTCTTC. This encodes CASSQDFGGGRYEQFF.

This clone was recorded once. V usage is TRBV6-2 or TRBV6-3 and J usage is TRBJ2-1; D gene ambiguous. The V end lost 5 bases, the J end lost 8 bases, and 7 bases lay between the germline ends. The V gene's germline CDR1 is MNHEY and CDR2 SVGEGT. The CDR3 extends over 11 amino acids. The CDR3 DNA reads as TGTGCCAGCAGTGACCGGCATGAGCAGTTCTTC. This sequence encodes CASSDRHEQFF.

Comments on this clone: Given a much more abundant clone one base away, this may be a read error. Within the sample, other DNA sequences also encode this same CDR3. V is TRBV5-1 and J is TRBJ2-5, with D possibly being TRBD2 (5 bases). The CDR3 length is 12 residues. Trimming shortened V by 0 bases and J by 5 bases, and 5 bases separated the two germline ends. CDR1 is SGHRS and CDR2 is YFSETQ in the germline V gene. The CDR3 coding sequence is TGCGCCAGCAGCTTGGCGGGGGAGACCCAGTACTTC. It encodes CASSLAGETQYF.

The gene calls are TRBV27 and TRBJ2-2, with TRBD2 matching over 8 bases. The ends lost 6 bases at V and 7 bases at J; junction bases unmatched: 7. The V gene's germline CDR1 is MNHEY and CDR2 SMNVEV (reference sequence). CDR3 size: 14 residues. The CDR3 loop is CASRARGAGGELFF. CDR3 sequence (DNA): TGTGCCAGCAGGGCGCGGGGGGCGGGCGGGGAGCTGTTTTTT.

This chain links TRBV10-3 with TRBJ1-5; the D gene is possibly TRBD1 (5 bases). Between the trimmed V and J ends, which lost 6 bases and 0 bases, there was a span of 9 bases. Germline loops: CDR1 ENHRY, CDR2 SYGVKD. CDR3 length: 14 amino acids. CDR3 nucleotide sequence: TGTGCCATCAGGGCGGACACTAGCAATCAGCCCCAGCATTTT. It yields the protein CAIRADTSNQPQHF.

The chain is built from TRBV19 and TRBJ2-3; 10 bases agree with TRBD2. The germline V gene has CDR1 LNHDA and CDR2 SQIVND (reference sequence). This CDR3 contains 15 residues. The V segment lost 6 bases and the J segment 1 base; nucleotides outside the gene matches: 4. For the CDR3, the DNA is TGTGCCAGTAGCACTAGCGGGATAGGCACAGATACGCAGTATTTT. This encodes CASSTSGIGTDTQYF.

The chain joins TRBV4-3 to TRBJ1-1; tentative D call: TRBD1 (5 bases). This CDR3 spans 15 amino acids. V was trimmed by 2 bases and J by 4 bases, leaving 14 bases between them. CDR1 LGHNA and CDR2 YSLEER come from the germline V gene. The CDR3 coding sequence is TGCGCCAGCAGCCAAACTTCTAGGGGCGGCACTGAAGCTTTCTTT. Protein: CASSQTSRGGTEAFF.

This chain connects TRBV6-1 to TRBJ1-4, with D perhaps matching TRBD1 (5 bases). Germline CDR1 is MNHNS and CDR2 is SASEGT. Trimming took off 2 bases at V and 3 bases at J, with 10 bases between the two ends. This CDR3 has 15 residues. CDR3: CASSEQGSSNEKLFF. The CDR3 bases are TGTGCCAGCAGTGAACAGGGTTCATCTAATGAAAAACTGTTTTTT.

V and J are TRBV27 and TRBJ2-7; the match to TRBD1 covers 8 bases. This CDR3 contains 14 residues. The J segment lost 5 bases and the V segment lost 7 bases, leaving 10 bases of the junction unmatched. In germline, CDR1 is MNHEY, CDR2 SMNVEV (reference sequence). CDR3 bases: TGTGCCAGCAAGAAACAGGGGGACGGCAACGAGCAGTACTTC. Translation: CASKKQGDGNEQYF.

The chain links TRBV18 to TRBJ1-4; D is undetermined. Germline CDR1 and CDR2: KGHSH and LQKENI. The CDR3 totals 12 residues. Trimming left V 2 bases short and J 2 bases short, with 0 bases between. In DNA, the CDR3 is TGTGCCAGCTCACCAACTAATGAAAAACTGTTTTTT. It yields the protein CASSPTNEKLFF. Full variable domain (rest looked up from reference TRBV18 and TRBJ1-4): NAGVMQNPRHLVRRRGQEARLRCSPMKGHSHVYWYRQLPEEGLKFMVYLQKENIIDESGMPKERFSAEFPKEGPSILRIQQVVRGDSAAYFCASSPTNEKLFFGSGTQLSVL.

This clone showed up just once. The V call is TRBV7-6, the J call TRBJ1-4, with D unresolved. V lost 4 bases and J lost 5, with 5 bases in between. Germline lookup yields CDR1 SGHVS and CDR2 FNYEAQ. The CDR3 runs to 12 residues. The CDR3 DNA sequence: TGTGCCAGCAGCTACGGGAATGAAAAACTGTTTTTT. Its protein product is CASSYGNEKLFF.